This T cell receptor beta chain derives from a study of shared clonotypes between healthy human individuals. Notes on the study in general: Large sequencing depth failed to make sorted-subset sequencing complete, rarefaction showed.

To note about this clone: Its target is unknown.

The split of CD4+ cells yielded CD45RA+ naive and CD45RA-negative memory subsets. Germline CDR1 reads MNHEY; CDR2 reads SVGAGI. The CDR3 runs 15 residues. V lost 2 bases and J lost 1, with 8 bases in between. Some clones are missing from TCRdb's copy, which holds only in-frame ones; the method was immunoSEQ multiplex PCR. The table lists about 2,500,000 clones, around nine tenths of them singletons. Sequences were obtained from naive CD4+ T cells sorted from blood. The subset denotes: CD45RA+ positively selected. V is TRBV6-5 and J is TRBJ2-2, with a tentative D call TRBD1 (5 bases). The TCR originated in a young man in good health. In nucleotides, the CDR3 is TGTGCCAGCAGTTACGACAGTCGGAACACCGGGGAGCTGTTTTTT. Translating gives CASSYDSRNTGELFF.